These T cell receptor beta chains were read from a single sample in a study of blood T cell repertoires in COVID-19. The data were produced by immunoSEQ multiplex PCR, yet TCRdb's version contains in-frame clones alone and is incomplete. The sample holds 40,000 to 55,000 clones, 75% to 85% seen once. The sample comprised peripheral blood. The origin of the receptors is a man in his forties with acute or convalescent COVID-19. Both conserved end residues are part of each CDR3. D genes are given only for firm matches. Expanded clones get a size class; other rows say once, few or many, or leave the size out.

V: TRBV7-2; size: NA; J: TRBJ2-5; D: TRBD2; DNA: TGTGCCAGCAGCTTTCGACTAGCGGGAGTGAGAGAGACCCAGTACTTC; CDR3: CASSFRLAGVRETQYF
V: TRBV6-5; size: NA; J: TRBJ1-4; D: NA; DNA: TGTGCCAGCAGTTACGCCGGGGGGACTAATGAAAAACTGTTTTTT; CDR3: CASSYAGGTNEKLFF
V: TRBV7-2; size: NA; J: TRBJ2-2; D: NA; DNA: TGTGCCAGCAGCTTAGCTGGCTCAGGTGGCACCGGGGAGCTGTTTTTT; CDR3: CASSLAGSGGTGELFF
V: TRBV5-4; size: NA; J: TRBJ2-2; D: NA; DNA: TGTGCCAGCAGCCCTATCGAGGGTTCGGGTTCGGGTACCGGGGAGCTGTTTTTT; CDR3: CASSPIEGSGSGTGELFF
V: TRBV9; size: once; J: TRBJ2-1; D: NA; DNA: TGTGCCAGCAACGGACAGGGGACTAGTACGCAGAATGAGCAGTTCTTC; CDR3: CASNGQGTSTQNEQFF
V: TRBV18; size: NA; J: TRBJ2-4; D: NA; DNA: TGTGCCAGCTCACCAGGAGGGGAAAACATTCAGTACTTC; CDR3: CASSPGGENIQYF
V: TRBV18; size: once; J: TRBJ1-3; D: NA; DNA: TGTGCCAGCTCACCCTCCGCGGGGGCTGGAAACACCATATATTTT; CDR3: CASSPSAGAGNTIYF
V: TRBV5-1; size: NA; J: TRBJ2-1; D: NA; DNA: TGCGCCAGCAGCTCCCTTACAGGGGCGGAGGGGAATGAGCAGTTCTTC; CDR3: CASSSLTGAEGNEQFF
V: TRBV7-2; size: NA; J: TRBJ2-4; D: NA; DNA: TGTGCCAGCAGCTTAGTCGCAGGGTTGCACATTCAGTACTTC; CDR3: CASSLVAGLHIQYF
V: TRBV3-1/TRBV3-2; size: NA; J: TRBJ1-6; D: TRBD1; DNA: TGTGCCAGCAGCCAAGTTATGAGGGGGCATTCACCCCTCCACTTT; CDR3: CASSQVMRGHSPLHF
V: TRBV5-6; size: once; J: TRBJ2-4; D: TRBD1; DNA: TGTGCCAGCAGCTTGAGGGGACAGGGTTTCAACATTCAGTACTTC; CDR3: CASSLRGQGFNIQYF
V: TRBV30; size: NA; J: TRBJ2-1; D: TRBD2; DNA: TGTGCCTGGGGGGTTGGCGGGAGGGCCCATGAGCAGTTCTTC; CDR3: CAWGVGGRAHEQFF
V: TRBV29-1; size: NA; J: TRBJ1-1; D: NA; DNA: TGCAGCGTTCGTGGGGGAGGGGAAGCTTTCTTT; CDR3: CSVRGGGEAFF
V: TRBV5-1; size: NA; J: TRBJ1-1; D: NA; DNA: TGCGCCAGCAACCAACAGGGTTTTAACACTGAAGCTTTCTTT; CDR3: CASNQQGFNTEAFF
V: TRBV7-9; size: NA; J: TRBJ2-1; D: TRBD2; DNA: TGTGCCAGCAGCTTCGCAGCGGGAGGGGGTAATGAGCAGTTCTTC; CDR3: CASSFAAGGGNEQFF
V: TRBV5-1; size: NA; J: TRBJ1-2; D: TRBD1; DNA: TGCGCCAGCAGCCCAACTCCCAGGGGGCAGGGCTATGGCTACACCTTC; CDR3: CASSPTPRGQGYGYTF
V: TRBV10-2; size: NA; J: TRBJ1-1; D: NA; DNA: TGCGCCAGCAGTGAGCGAGCGGGCAGCGGCGCTGAAGCTTTCTTT; CDR3: CASSERAGSGAEAFF
V: TRBV6-5; size: NA; J: TRBJ1-1; D: NA; DNA: TGTGCCAGCAGGGCGAACCGGGACACTGAAGCTTTCTTT; CDR3: CASRANRDTEAFF
V: TRBV18; size: NA; J: TRBJ2-1; D: TRBD2; DNA: TGTGCCAGCTCACCGGGGGGACTAGCGTTAAGCTCCTACAATGAGCAGTTCTTC; CDR3: CASSPGGLALSSYNEQFF
V: TRBV6-5; size: NA; J: TRBJ1-4; D: NA; DNA: TGTGCCAGCAGTTACAATACAGTAGAAAAACTGTTTTTT; CDR3: CASSYNTVEKLFF
V: TRBV2; size: NA; J: TRBJ2-5; D: NA; DNA: TGTGCCAGCAGTGAAGAGGCGGCGGGAGAGACCCAGTACTTC; CDR3: CASSEEAAGETQYF
V: TRBV11-3; size: NA; J: TRBJ2-2; D: TRBD2; DNA: TGTGCCAGCAGCCTTGGACTAGCGGGACTGAAGGAGCTGTTTTTT; CDR3: CASSLGLAGLKELFF
V: TRBV24-1; size: NA; J: TRBJ1-2; D: TRBD1; DNA: TGTGCCACCAGAGGGACAGGACTTAACTATGGCTACACCTTC; CDR3: CATRGTGLNYGYTF
V: TRBV4-1; size: few; J: TRBJ1-5; D: NA; DNA: TGCGCCAGCAGTTATAATGAGGACAGAAGGCAGCCCCAGCATTTT; CDR3: CASSYNEDRRQPQHF
V: TRBV7-9; size: NA; J: TRBJ1-1; D: NA; DNA: TGTGCCAGCAGCTTACAGAGACCGAAGACAGAAGCTTTCTTT; CDR3: CASSLQRPKTEAFF
V: TRBV12-5; size: NA; J: TRBJ2-1; D: TRBD2; DNA: TGTGCTAGTGGTTTGGCCTTAGCGGGAGGACCGAGCTCCTACAATGAGCAGTTCTTC; CDR3: CASGLALAGGPSSYNEQFF
V: TRBV29-1; size: NA; J: TRBJ1-1; D: TRBD1; DNA: TGCAGCGTTGTGGGACAGGGATTGAACACTGAAGCTTTCTTT; CDR3: CSVVGQGLNTEAFF
V: TRBV9; size: NA; J: TRBJ1-2; D: NA; DNA: TGTGCCAGCAGCGTAGAGGGGTATGGCTACACCTTC; CDR3: CASSVEGYGYTF
V: TRBV29-1; size: few; J: TRBJ1-3; D: NA; DNA: TGCAGCGTTGACGGGGGTTTGGGCTCTGGAAACACCATATATTTT; CDR3: CSVDGGLGSGNTIYF
V: TRBV24-1; size: once; J: TRBJ2-1; D: TRBD2; DNA: TGTGCCACCAGTGACTTATCCGGGGAGGGGCATGAGCAGTTCTTC; CDR3: CATSDLSGEGHEQFF
V: TRBV30; size: once; J: TRBJ1-2; D: NA; DNA: TGTGCCTGGATCCTACAGGGCAACTATGGCTACACCTTC; CDR3: CAWILQGNYGYTF
V: TRBV4-2; size: NA; J: TRBJ2-1; D: NA; DNA: TGTGCCAGCAGCCGCGGACTTCCCTACAATGAGCAGTTCTTC; CDR3: CASSRGLPYNEQFF
V: TRBV30; size: NA; J: TRBJ1-6; D: NA; DNA: TGTGCCTGGAAAGTAATGAGCTCCTATAATTCACCCCTCCACTTT; CDR3: CAWKVMSSYNSPLHF
V: TRBV21-1; size: NA; J: TRBJ2-5; D: NA; DNA: TGTGCCAGCAGCAAACAAGGGCGGGAGGGAGAGACCCAGTACTTC; CDR3: CASSKQGREGETQYF
V: TRBV9; size: NA; J: TRBJ1-5; D: NA; DNA: TGTGCCAGCAGCGTAACGGGGGGCTCAAGTCAGCCCCAGCATTTT; CDR3: CASSVTGGSSQPQHF
V: TRBV4-2; size: NA; J: TRBJ1-1; D: TRBD1; DNA: TGTGCCAGCAGCCACCAGGGGGCAGACACTGAAGCTTTCTTT; CDR3: CASSHQGADTEAFF
V: TRBV6-2/TRBV6-3; size: NA; J: TRBJ2-5; D: NA; DNA: TGTGCCAGCAGTTATGCTTTCGGGACCCAGTACTTC; CDR3: CASSYAFGTQYF
V: TRBV5-1; size: NA; J: TRBJ1-6; D: TRBD1; DNA: TGCGCCAGCAGCGGGAAGACAGGGGAATATAATTCACCCCTCCACTTT; CDR3: CASSGKTGEYNSPLHF
V: TRBV7-2; size: NA; J: TRBJ1-1; D: TRBD1; DNA: TGTGCCAGCAGTCGACCCAGGGGGTTGAACACTGAAGCTTTCTTT; CDR3: CASSRPRGLNTEAFF
V: TRBV11-3; size: NA; J: TRBJ2-2; D: NA; DNA: TGTGCCAGCAGCTTAGTAGCCAGGGGCACCGGGGAGCTGTTTTTT; CDR3: CASSLVARGTGELFF
V: TRBV19; size: NA; J: TRBJ1-6; D: NA; DNA: TGTGCCAGTAGGTGGGACATGACCAATTCACCCCTCCACTTT; CDR3: CASRWDMTNSPLHF
V: TRBV7-9; size: NA; J: TRBJ1-1; D: TRBD1; DNA: TGTGCCAGCAGCGGCCAGGGGGTCACTGAAGCTTTCTTT; CDR3: CASSGQGVTEAFF
V: TRBV5-6; size: NA; J: TRBJ2-3; D: NA; DNA: TGTGCCAGCAGCTTAGGCGGCCTCGGAGATACGCAGTATTTT; CDR3: CASSLGGLGDTQYF
V: TRBV4-1; size: NA; J: TRBJ2-7; D: TRBD2; DNA: TGCGCCAGCAGCCGCCTCGGACTAGGAAGCGACGAGCAGTACTTC; CDR3: CASSRLGLGSDEQYF
V: TRBV3-1/TRBV3-2; size: NA; J: TRBJ1-1; D: TRBD1; DNA: TGTGCCAGCAGCCAGACAGGGGGGGTGTTCTTT; CDR3: CASSQTGGVFF
V: TRBV2; size: NA; J: TRBJ1-4; D: TRBD1; DNA: TGTGCCAGCAGTGAGTTTTACAGGGGAGAAACTAATGAAAAACTGTTTTTT; CDR3: CASSEFYRGETNEKLFF
V: TRBV2; size: NA; J: TRBJ2-5; D: TRBD2; DNA: TGTGCCAGCACTAAGCGGGGGCCCACCCAAGAGACCCAGTACTTC; CDR3: CASTKRGPTQETQYF